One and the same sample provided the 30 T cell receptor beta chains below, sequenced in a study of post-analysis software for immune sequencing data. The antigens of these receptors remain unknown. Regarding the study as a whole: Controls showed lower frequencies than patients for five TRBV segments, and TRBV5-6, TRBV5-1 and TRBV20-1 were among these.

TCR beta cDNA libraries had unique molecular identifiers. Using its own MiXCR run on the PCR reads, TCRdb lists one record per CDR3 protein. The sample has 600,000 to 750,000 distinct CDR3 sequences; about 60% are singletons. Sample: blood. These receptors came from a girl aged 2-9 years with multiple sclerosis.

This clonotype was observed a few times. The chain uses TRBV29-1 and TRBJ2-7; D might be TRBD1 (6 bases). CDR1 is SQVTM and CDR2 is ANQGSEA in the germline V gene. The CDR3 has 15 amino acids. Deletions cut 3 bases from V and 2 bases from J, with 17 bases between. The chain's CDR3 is CSVDVDFGQTYEQYF. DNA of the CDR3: TGCAGCGTTGACGTCGACTTCGGACAGACCTACGAGCAGTACTTC.

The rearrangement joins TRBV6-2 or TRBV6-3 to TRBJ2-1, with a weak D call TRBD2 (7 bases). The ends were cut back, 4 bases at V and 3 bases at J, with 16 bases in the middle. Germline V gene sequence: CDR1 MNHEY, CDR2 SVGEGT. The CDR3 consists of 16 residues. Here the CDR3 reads CASSLVGGGLYNEQFF. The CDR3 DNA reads TGTGCCAGCAGTTTGGTTGGGGGGGGGCTCTACAATGAGCAGTTCTTC.

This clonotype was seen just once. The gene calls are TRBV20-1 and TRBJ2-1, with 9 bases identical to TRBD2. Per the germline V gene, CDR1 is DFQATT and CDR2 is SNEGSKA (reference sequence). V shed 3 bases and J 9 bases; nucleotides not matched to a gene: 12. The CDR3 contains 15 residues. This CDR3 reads CSASLIGGGACEQFF. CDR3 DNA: TGCAGTGCTAGTCTTATTGGCGGGGGGGCATGTGAGCAGTTCTTC.

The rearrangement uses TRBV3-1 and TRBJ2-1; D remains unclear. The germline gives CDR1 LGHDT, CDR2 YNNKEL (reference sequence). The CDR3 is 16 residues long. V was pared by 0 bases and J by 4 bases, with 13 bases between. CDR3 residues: CASSQDPDTAYNEQFF. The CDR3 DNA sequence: TGTGCCAGCAGCCAAGATCCAGACACGGCTTACAATGAGCAGTTCTTC.

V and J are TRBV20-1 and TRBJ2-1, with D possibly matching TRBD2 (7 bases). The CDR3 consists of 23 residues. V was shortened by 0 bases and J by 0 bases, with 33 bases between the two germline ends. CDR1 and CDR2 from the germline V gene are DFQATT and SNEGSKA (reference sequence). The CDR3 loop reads CSARDLVGQGRSSGPSSYNEQFF. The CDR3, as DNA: TGCAGTGCTAGAGATCTGGTAGGGCAGGGGAGGTCTAGCGGCCCGAGCTCCTACAATGAGCAGTTCTTC.

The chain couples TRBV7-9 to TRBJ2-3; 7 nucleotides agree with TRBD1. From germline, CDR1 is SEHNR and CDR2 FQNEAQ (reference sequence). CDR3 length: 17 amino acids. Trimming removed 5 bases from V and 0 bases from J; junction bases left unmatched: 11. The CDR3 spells CASSLTRGQSSTDTQYF. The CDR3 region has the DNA TGTGCCAGCAGCCTAACCCGGGGACAGTCTAGCACAGATACGCAGTATTTT.

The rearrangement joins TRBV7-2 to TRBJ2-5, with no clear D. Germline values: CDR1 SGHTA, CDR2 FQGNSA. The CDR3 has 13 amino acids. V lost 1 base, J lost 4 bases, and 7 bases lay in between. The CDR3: CASSLGAPETQYF. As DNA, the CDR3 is TGTGCCAGCAGCTTAGGGGCACCAGAGACCCAGTACTTC.

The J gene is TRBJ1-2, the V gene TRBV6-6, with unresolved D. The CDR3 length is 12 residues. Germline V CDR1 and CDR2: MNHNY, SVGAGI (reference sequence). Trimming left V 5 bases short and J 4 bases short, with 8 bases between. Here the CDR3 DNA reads TGTGCCAGCAGTACAGATCTCTATGGCTACACCTTC. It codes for CASSTDLYGYTF.

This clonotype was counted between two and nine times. Written as DNA, the CDR3 is TGTGCCAGCAGCCGACAGAACAATGAGCAGTTCTTC. Amino acids: CASSRQNNEQFF. This chain uses TRBV6-2 or TRBV6-3 with TRBJ2-1, with D possibly being TRBD1 (5 bases). The CDR3 covers 12 residues. Germline V gene sequence: CDR1 MNHEY, CDR2 SVGEGT. Trimming left V 6 bases short and J 5 bases short, with 8 bases between.

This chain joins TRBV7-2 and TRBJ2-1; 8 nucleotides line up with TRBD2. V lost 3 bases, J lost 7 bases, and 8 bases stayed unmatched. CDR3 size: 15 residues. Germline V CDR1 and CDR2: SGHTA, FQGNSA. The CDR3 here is CASSLPGGGRNEQFF. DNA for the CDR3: TGTGCCAGCAGCTTGCCGGGGGGGGGTCGGAATGAGCAGTTCTTC.

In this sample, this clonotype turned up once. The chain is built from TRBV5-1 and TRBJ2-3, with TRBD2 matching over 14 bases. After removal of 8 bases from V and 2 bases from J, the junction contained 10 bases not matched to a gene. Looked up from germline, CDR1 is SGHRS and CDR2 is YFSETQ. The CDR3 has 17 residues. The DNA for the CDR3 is TGCGCCAGTAGCACCTGGACTAGCGGGAGGTTCACAGATACGCAGTATTTT. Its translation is CASSTWTSGRFTDTQYF. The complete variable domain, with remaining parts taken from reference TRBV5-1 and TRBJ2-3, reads KAGVTQTPRYLIKTRGQQVTLSCSPISGHRSVSWYQQTPGQGLQFLFEYFSETQRNKGNFPGRFSGRQFSNSRSEMNVSTLELGDSALYLCASSTWTSGRFTDTQYFGPGTRLTVL.

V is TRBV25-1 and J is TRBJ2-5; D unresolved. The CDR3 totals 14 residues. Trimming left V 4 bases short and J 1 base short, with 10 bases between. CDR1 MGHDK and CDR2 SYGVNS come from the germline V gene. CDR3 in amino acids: CASSATALQETQYF. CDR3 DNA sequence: TGTGCCAGCAGTGCCACAGCACTCCAAGAGACCCAGTACTTC.

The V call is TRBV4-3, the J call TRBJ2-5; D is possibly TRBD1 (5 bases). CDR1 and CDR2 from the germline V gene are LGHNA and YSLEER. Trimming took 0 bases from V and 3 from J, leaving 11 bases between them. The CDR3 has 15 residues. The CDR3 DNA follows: TGCGCCAGCAGCCAAGACTACCCAGGGAAAGAGACCCAGTACTTC. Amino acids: CASSQDYPGKETQYF.

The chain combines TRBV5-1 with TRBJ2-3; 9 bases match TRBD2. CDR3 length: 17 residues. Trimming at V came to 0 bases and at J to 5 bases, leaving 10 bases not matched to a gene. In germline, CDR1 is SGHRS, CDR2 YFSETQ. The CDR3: CASSLELGGGAEDTQYF. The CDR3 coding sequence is TGCGCCAGCAGCTTGGAATTGGGCGGGGGGGCCGAAGATACGCAGTATTTT.

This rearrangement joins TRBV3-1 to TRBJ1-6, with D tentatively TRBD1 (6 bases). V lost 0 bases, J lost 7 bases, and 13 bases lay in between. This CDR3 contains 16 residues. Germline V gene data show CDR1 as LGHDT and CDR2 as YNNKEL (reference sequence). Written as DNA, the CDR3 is TGTGCCAGCAGCCAAGATTCCAGGGGCTGGAATTCACCCCTCCACTTT. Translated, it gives CASSQDSRGWNSPLHF.

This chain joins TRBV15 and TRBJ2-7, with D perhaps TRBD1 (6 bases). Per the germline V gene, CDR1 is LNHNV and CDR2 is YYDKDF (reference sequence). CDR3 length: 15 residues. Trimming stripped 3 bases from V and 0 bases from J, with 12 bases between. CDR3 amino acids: CATSRIETGSYEQYF. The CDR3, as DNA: TGTGCCACCAGCAGGATTGAGACAGGCTCCTACGAGCAGTACTTC. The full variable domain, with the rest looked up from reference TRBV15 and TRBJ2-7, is DAMVIQNPRYQVTQFGKPVTLSCSQTLNHNVMYWYQQKSSQAPKLLFHYYDKDFNNEADTPDNFQSRRPNTSFCFLDIRSPGLGDTAMYLCATSRIETGSYEQYFGPGTRLTVT.

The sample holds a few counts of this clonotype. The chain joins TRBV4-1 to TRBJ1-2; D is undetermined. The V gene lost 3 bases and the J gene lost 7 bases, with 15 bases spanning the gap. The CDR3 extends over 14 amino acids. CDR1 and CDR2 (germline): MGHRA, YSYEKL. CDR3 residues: CASSHRFKRSGYTF. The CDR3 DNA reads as TGCGCCAGCAGCCACCGCTTTAAGCGGAGTGGCTACACCTTC.

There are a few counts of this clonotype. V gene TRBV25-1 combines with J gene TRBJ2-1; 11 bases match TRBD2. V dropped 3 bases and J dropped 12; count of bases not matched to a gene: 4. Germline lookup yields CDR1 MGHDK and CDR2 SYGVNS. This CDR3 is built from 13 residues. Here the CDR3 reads CASSDQGLAGQFF. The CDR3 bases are TGTGCCAGCAGTGACCAAGGACTAGCGGGGCAGTTCTTC.

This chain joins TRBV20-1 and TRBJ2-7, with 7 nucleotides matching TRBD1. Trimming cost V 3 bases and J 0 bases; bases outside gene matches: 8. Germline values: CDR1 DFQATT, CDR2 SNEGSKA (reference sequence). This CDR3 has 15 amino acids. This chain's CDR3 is CSARVPDRSSYEQYF. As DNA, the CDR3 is TGCAGTGCTAGGGTCCCGGACAGGAGCTCCTACGAGCAGTACTTC.

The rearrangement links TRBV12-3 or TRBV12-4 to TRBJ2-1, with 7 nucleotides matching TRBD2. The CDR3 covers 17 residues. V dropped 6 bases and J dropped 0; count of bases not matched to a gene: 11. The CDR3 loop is CASSPGSGGSSYNEQFF. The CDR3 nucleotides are TGTGCCAGCAGCCCCGGATCGGGCGGGAGCTCCTACAATGAGCAGTTCTTC.

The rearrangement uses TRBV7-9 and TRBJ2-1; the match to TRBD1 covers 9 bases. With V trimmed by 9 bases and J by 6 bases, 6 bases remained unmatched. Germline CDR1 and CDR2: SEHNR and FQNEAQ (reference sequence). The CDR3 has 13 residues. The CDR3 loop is CASPGQGGNEQFF. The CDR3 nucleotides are TGTGCCAGTCCGGGACAGGGTGGCAATGAGCAGTTCTTC.

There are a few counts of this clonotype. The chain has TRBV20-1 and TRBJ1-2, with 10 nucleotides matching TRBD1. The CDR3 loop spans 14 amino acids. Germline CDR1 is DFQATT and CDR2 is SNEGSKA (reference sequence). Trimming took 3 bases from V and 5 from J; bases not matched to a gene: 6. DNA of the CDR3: TGCAGTGCTAGGGGGGACAGGGGAAGATATGGCTACACCTTC. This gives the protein CSARGDRGRYGYTF.

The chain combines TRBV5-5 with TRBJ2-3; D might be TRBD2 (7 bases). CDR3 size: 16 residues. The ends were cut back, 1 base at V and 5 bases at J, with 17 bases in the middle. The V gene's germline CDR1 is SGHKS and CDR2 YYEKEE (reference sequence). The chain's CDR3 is CASSLLSRGGQDTQYF. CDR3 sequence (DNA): TGTGCCAGCAGCTTGTTGTCCAGGGGAGGGCAAGATACGCAGTATTTT.

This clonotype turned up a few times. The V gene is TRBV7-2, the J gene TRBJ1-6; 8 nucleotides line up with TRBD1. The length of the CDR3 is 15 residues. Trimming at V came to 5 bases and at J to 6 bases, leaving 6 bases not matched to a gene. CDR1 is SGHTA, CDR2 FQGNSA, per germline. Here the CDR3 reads CASSEGQGGNSPLHF. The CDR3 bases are TGTGCCAGCAGCGAAGGACAGGGCGGTAATTCACCCCTCCACTTT.

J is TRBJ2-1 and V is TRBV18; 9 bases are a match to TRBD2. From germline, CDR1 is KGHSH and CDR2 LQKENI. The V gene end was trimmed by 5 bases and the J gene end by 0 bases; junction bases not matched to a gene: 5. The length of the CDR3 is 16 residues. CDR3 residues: CASSSAAGGSYNEQFF. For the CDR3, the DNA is TGTGCCAGCTCATCTGCAGCGGGGGGCTCCTACAATGAGCAGTTCTTC.

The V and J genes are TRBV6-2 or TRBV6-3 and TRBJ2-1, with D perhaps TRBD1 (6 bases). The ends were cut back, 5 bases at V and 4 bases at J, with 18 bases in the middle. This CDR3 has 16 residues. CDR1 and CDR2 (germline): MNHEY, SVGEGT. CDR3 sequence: CASSPTQGLGYNEQFF. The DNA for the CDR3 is TGTGCCAGCAGTCCTACACAGGGTTTGGGGTACAATGAGCAGTTCTTC.

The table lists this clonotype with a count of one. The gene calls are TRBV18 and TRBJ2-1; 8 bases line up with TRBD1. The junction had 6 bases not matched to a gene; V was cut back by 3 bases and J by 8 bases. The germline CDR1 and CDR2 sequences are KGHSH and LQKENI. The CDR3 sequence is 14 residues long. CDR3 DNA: TGTGCCAGCTCACCGTCGACAGGGGAAGATGAGCAGTTCTTC. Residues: CASSPSTGEDEQFF.

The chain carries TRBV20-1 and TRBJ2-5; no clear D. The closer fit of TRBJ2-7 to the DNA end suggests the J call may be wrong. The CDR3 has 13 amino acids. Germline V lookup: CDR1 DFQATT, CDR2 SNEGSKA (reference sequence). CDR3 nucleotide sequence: TGCAGTGCTAGCACGGGTAGGGACTACGAGCAGTACTTC. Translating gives CSASTGRDYEQYF.

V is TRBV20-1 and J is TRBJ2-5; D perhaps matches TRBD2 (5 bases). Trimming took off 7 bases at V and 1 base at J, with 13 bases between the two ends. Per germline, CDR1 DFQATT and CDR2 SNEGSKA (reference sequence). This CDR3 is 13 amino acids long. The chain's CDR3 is CSGVVGIQETQYF. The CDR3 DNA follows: TGCAGTGGGGTAGTCGGGATCCAAGAGACCCAGTACTTC.

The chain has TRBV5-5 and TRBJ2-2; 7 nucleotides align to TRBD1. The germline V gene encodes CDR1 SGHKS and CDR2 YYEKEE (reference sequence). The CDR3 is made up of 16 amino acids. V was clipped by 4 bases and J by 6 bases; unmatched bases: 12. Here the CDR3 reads CASSPGQFRKPGELFF. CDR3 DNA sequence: TGTGCCAGCAGCCCGGGACAGTTCAGAAAGCCCGGGGAGCTGTTTTTT.